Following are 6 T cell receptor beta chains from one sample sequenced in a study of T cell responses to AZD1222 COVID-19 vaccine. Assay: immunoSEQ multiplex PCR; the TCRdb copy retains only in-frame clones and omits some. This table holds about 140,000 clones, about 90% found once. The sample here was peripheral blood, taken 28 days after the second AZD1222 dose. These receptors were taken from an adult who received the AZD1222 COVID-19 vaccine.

CDR3 residues: CAISSSRGPGGYTF. As DNA, the CDR3 is TGTGCCATCAGCTCTAGCAGGGGCCCAGGCGGCTACACCTTC. This chain uses TRBV10-3 with TRBJ1-2; maybe TRBD1 (6 bases). The CDR3 contains 14 residues. Trimming shortened V by 6 bases and J by 8 bases, and 19 bases separated the two germline ends. Germline assignment: CDR1 ENHRY and CDR2 SYGVKD.

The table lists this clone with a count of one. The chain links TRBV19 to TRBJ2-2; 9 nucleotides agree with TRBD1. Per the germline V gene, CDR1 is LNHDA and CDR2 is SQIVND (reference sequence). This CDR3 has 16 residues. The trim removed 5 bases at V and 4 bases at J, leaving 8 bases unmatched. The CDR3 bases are TGTGCCAGTAGTGAGGGACAGGGTTGGACCACCGGGGAGCTGTTTTTT. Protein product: CASSEGQGWTTGELFF.

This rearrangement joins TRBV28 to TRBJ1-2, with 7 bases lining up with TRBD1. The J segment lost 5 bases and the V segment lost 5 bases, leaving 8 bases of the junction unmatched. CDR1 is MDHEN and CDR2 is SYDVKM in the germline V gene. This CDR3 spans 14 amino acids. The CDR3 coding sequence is TGTGCCAGCAGTATAAGGACAGGCCTATATGGCTACACCTTC. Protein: CASSIRTGLYGYTF.

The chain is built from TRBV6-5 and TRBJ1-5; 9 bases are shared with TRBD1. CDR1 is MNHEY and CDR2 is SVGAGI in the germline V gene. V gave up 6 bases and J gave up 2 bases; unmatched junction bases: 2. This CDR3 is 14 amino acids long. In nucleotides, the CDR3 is TGTGCCAGCAGACGGACAGGGGGCAATCAGCCCCAGCATTTT. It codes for CASRRTGGNQPQHF.

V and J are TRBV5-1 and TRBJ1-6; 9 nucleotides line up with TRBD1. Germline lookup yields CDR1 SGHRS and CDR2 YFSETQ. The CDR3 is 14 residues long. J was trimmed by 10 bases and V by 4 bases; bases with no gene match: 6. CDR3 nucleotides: TGCGCCAGCAGCAGAACAGGGGGCGGGTCACCCCTCCACTTT. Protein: CASSRTGGGSPLHF.

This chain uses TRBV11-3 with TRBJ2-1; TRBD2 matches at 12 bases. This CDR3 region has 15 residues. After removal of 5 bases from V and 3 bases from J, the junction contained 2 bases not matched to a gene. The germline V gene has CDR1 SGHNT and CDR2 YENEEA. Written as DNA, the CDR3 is TGTGCCAGCAGCCGGGGACTAGCGGGCTACAATGAGCAGTTCTTC. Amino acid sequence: CASSRGLAGYNEQFF.